This TCR beta chain was found in a study of cytomegalovirus exposure and HLA in healthy donors. With 60 Vbeta and 13 Jbeta primers, the PCR was carried out. Repertoires were generated with immunoSEQ multiplex PCR, while TCRdb's copy carries only in-frame clones and drops some. The sample yields under 200,000 clones, around 75% seen once. With V trimmed by 6 bases and J by 15 bases, 11 bases remained unmatched. Per germline, CDR1 SGHTA and CDR2 FQGTGA. The CDR3 contains 12 residues. Sequenced input: PBMCs. The receptor comes from a woman aged 25 to 39 in good health and CMV-seropositive. The chain employs TRBV7-3 and TRBJ2-4, with 7 bases lining up with TRBD1. The CDR3 nucleotides read TGTGCCAGCAGTCACAGGGGAGCCTTGCCGTACTTC. Translated, it gives CASSHRGALPYF.